These 4 T cell receptor beta chains were sequenced from one sample in a study of PD-1 blockade in classical Hodgkin lymphoma. No patient escaped relapse after autologous stem cell transplantation, and brentuximab vedotin exposure varied. Sequenced by immunoSEQ multiplex PCR; TCRdb stores in-frame clones only, minus some. The sample holds approximately 14,000 clones, over 70% seen once. The sequencing here drew on peripheral blood mononuclear cells (PBMCs), taken before the second cycle of nivolumab. The receptors were gathered from a human donor with classical Hodgkin lymphoma.

This clone was seen only a few times. This sample also contains other DNA sequences that code for the same CDR3. The rearrangement links TRBV19 to TRBJ1-2; D is perhaps TRBD1 (6 bases). The length of the CDR3 is 15 residues. V shed 4 bases and J shed 3 bases, with 15 bases lying between them. Germline CDR1 and CDR2: LNHDA and SQIVND (reference sequence). The CDR3 here is CASSTRTAVHYGYTF. Written as DNA, the CDR3 is TGTGCCAGTAGTACTCGGACAGCCGTGCACTATGGCTACACCTTC. The variable domain in full, with the rest retrieved from reference TRBV19 and TRBJ1-2, is DGGITQSPKYLFRKEGQNVTLSCEQNLNHDAMYWYRQDPGQGLRLIYYSQIVNDFQKGDIAEGYSVSREKKESFPLTVTSAQKNPTAFYLCASSTRTAVHYGYTFGSGTRLTVV.

The genes are TRBV4-2 and TRBJ2-2, with 9 nucleotides matching TRBD2. V shed 4 bases and J 4 bases; nucleotides not matched to a gene: 13. The CDR3 length is 18 residues. Per the germline V gene, CDR1 is LGHNA and CDR2 is YNFKEQ. CDR3 protein: CASSRSAGRGGGTGELFF. The DNA of the CDR3 is TGTGCCAGCAGCCGCTCGGCGGGGCGGGGGGGCGGCACCGGGGAGCTGTTTTTT.

V gene TRBV27 combines with J gene TRBJ2-1, with TRBD2 identical over 9 bases. Germline V CDR1 and CDR2: MNHEY, SMNVEV (reference sequence). Trimming removed 0 bases from V and 0 bases from J; junction bases left unmatched: 6. The CDR3 is made up of 18 amino acids. CDR3 protein: CASSLSLAGRSSYNEQFF. As DNA, the CDR3 is TGTGCCAGCAGTTTATCCCTAGCGGGGCGTAGCTCCTACAATGAGCAGTTCTTC.

V usage is TRBV18 and J usage is TRBJ2-5; 13 positions match TRBD2. The ends lost 2 bases at V and 5 bases at J; junction bases unmatched: 5. In germline, CDR1 is KGHSH, CDR2 LQKENI. The CDR3 totals 16 residues. In DNA, the CDR3 is TGTGCCAGCTCACCAAATTCGGGACTAGCGGGGGAGACCCAGTACTTC. This gives the protein CASSPNSGLAGETQYF.